These 8 T cell receptor beta chains were sequenced from one sample in a study of T-cell reconstitution after alpha-beta-depleted transplantation in children. Antigens of these TCRs are unknown. General study points: A year had passed since transplant, and T-cell counts and diversity by then came mostly from newly produced T cells.

A TCRbeta library incorporating unique molecular identifiers was prepared. TCRdb processed the PCR reads anew with MiXCR; each CDR3 protein has one entry. The data contain hundreds of thousands of distinct CDR3 sequences, about 7.3% of them seen just once; the ten biggest clones take up approximately 9%. Sequencing was performed on peripheral blood, taken 360 days after TCRalphabeta/CD19-depleted stem cell transplant. Receptors were obtained from a female patient aged 2 to 10 who had a stem cell transplant for Fanconi anemia, so the T cells may come from the graft donor.

In this sample, this clonotype turned up a few times. V gene TRBV6-1 combines with J gene TRBJ1-4; 7 nucleotides match TRBD1. The CDR3 spans 14 residues. The germline gives CDR1 MNHNS, CDR2 SASEGT. Trimming at V came to 6 bases and at J to 6 bases, leaving 7 bases not matched to a gene. The CDR3 reads CASRQTGWDEKLFF. The CDR3 DNA is TGTGCCAGCAGGCAGACAGGGTGGGATGAAAAACTGTTTTTT.

There are a few counts of this clonotype. The rearrangement joins TRBV15 to TRBJ2-7, with 9 bases fitting TRBD1. The CDR3 is 15 residues long. Germline V gene lookup returns CDR1 LNHNV and CDR2 YYDKDF (reference sequence). J was trimmed by 5 bases and V by 3 bases; bases with no gene match: 8. The CDR3 here is CATSRTRTGAHEQYF. CDR3 DNA: TGTGCCACCAGCAGGACCAGGACAGGGGCACACGAGCAGTACTTC.

Ten or more counts support this clonotype. The V and J genes are TRBV9 and TRBJ2-3, with unresolved D. The CDR3 totals 10 residues. Germline CDR1 and CDR2: SGDLS and YYNGEE. Trimming left V 6 bases short and J 6 bases short, with 5 bases between. Here the CDR3 reads CASTLDTQYF. The CDR3 coding sequence is TGTGCCAGCACTCTCGATACGCAGTATTTT.

This clonotype appeared a few times. The chain uses TRBV27 and TRBJ2-1, with D perhaps TRBD2 (5 bases). The CDR3 has 13 residues. Germline CDR1 reads MNHEY; CDR2 reads SMNVEV (reference sequence). V was clipped by 5 bases and J by 8 bases, with 13 bases between them. The CDR3: CASSRNGGYEQFF. CDR3 nucleotides: TGTGCCAGCAGTCGCAACGGAGGCTATGAGCAGTTCTTC.

This clonotype was found a few times. The chain joins TRBV7-9 to TRBJ1-5, with D tentatively TRBD1 (6 bases). The CDR3 runs 17 residues. The ends were cut back, 5 bases at V and 3 bases at J, with 20 bases in the middle. CDR1 and CDR2 (germline): SEHNR, FQNEAQ (reference sequence). The CDR3 DNA sequence: TGTGCCAGCAGCCCTTCAGTAGCCACAGGGTTCAATCAGCCCCAGCATTTT. This codes for CASSPSVATGFNQPQHF.

This clonotype was counted only a few times. This rearrangement joins TRBV30 to TRBJ2-1; D remains unclear. Germline assignment: CDR1 GTSNPN and CDR2 SVGIG (reference sequence). The V end lost 5 bases, the J end lost 0 bases, and 11 bases lay between the germline ends. This CDR3 region has 14 residues. The CDR3 region is CAWDLISSYNEQFF. The CDR3 coding sequence is TGTGCCTGGGACCTTATTAGCTCCTACAATGAGCAGTTCTTC.

This clonotype has a count of ten or more. CDR3 sequence (DNA): TGTGCCAGCAGCGAACAGGAGGCGGCTGAAGCTTTCTTT. This codes for CASSEQEAAEAFF. The genes are TRBV12-3 or TRBV12-4 and TRBJ1-1; possible D gene TRBD1, 5 bases. The CDR3 contains 13 residues. Trimming stripped 6 bases from V and 6 bases from J, with 14 bases between.

This clonotype was found many times. The rearrangement links TRBV5-1 to TRBJ2-1, with D perhaps TRBD1 or TRBD2 (5 bases each). V shed 2 bases and J shed 0 bases, with 9 bases lying between them. This CDR3 region has 15 residues. From germline, CDR1 is SGHRS and CDR2 YFSETQ. CDR3 nucleotides: TGCGCCAGCAGCTTAACAGGACTCTCCTACAATGAGCAGTTCTTC. Encoded protein: CASSLTGLSYNEQFF.